The rows below give T cell receptor beta chains drawn from one sample of a study of blood T cell repertoires in COVID-19. Assay: immunoSEQ multiplex PCR; the TCRdb copy retains only in-frame clones and omits some. The sample lists fewer than 300,000 clones, roughly nine tenths occurring once. The sequencing sample was made of peripheral blood. The receptors originated from a woman aged 25 to 39 with COVID-19, enrolled during active disease. The CDR3 runs from the conserved cysteine through the conserved F or W. Fields, in order: J gene, V gene, D gene, CDR3 protein, CDR3 DNA. D genes are given only for firm matches.

J: TRBJ2-7
V: TRBV19
D: TRBD1
CDR3: CASSYGTGEYEQYF
DNA: TGTGCCAGTAGTTACGGGACAGGGGAGTACGAGCAGTACTTC

J: TRBJ1-1
V: TRBV7-8
D: TRBD1
CDR3: CASSAQQGARTEAFF
DNA: TGTGCCAGCAGCGCACAACAGGGGGCTCGCACTGAAGCTTTCTTT

J: TRBJ2-5
V: TRBV10-1
D: .
CDR3: CASSSQGSRETQYF
DNA: TGCGCCAGCAGCTCCCAGGGTTCGAGGGAGACCCAGTACTTC

J: TRBJ1-1
V: TRBV27
D: .
CDR3: CASSSIMNTEAFF
DNA: TGTGCCAGCAGTAGCATTATGAACACTGAAGCTTTCTTT

J: TRBJ1-2
V: TRBV3-1/TRBV3-2
D: .
CDR3: CASSNTVQGPRYGYTF
DNA: TGTGCCAGCAGCAATACGGTTCAGGGGCCACGCTATGGCTACACCTTC

J: TRBJ1-3
V: TRBV29-1
D: .
CDR3: CSVWGEGGNTIYF
DNA: TGCAGCGTTTGGGGGGAAGGTGGAAACACCATATATTTT

J: TRBJ2-1
V: TRBV3-1/TRBV3-2
D: TRBD2
CDR3: CASSQEALSGGPYNEQFF
DNA: TGTGCCAGCAGCCAAGAGGCCCTTAGCGGGGGACCCTACAATGAGCAGTTCTTC

J: TRBJ1-5
V: TRBV12-3/TRBV12-4
D: .
CDR3: CASSFLQQPQHF
DNA: TGTGCCAGCAGTTTTCTTCAGCAGCCCCAGCATTTT

J: TRBJ2-6
V: TRBV7-9
D: .
CDR3: CASSSYEVRPGANVLTF
DNA: TGTGCCAGCAGCTCGTATGAGGTGCGGCCTGGGGCCAACGTCCTGACTTTC

J: TRBJ2-1
V: TRBV6-5
D: .
CDR3: CASSRGYNEQFF
DNA: TGTGCCAGCAGCCGGGGGTACAATGAGCAGTTCTTC